One and the same sample provided the 30 T cell receptor beta chains below, sequenced in a study of blood T cell repertoires in COVID-19. TCRdb keeps only in-frame clones here, not all; method: immunoSEQ multiplex PCR. This sample has tens of thousands of clones; more than 70% occur once, and the top ten carry approximately 6.4%. Sequenced: peripheral blood. The source is a woman aged 65 to 85 with acute or convalescent COVID-19.

V gene TRBV7-3 combines with J gene TRBJ1-1; D is perhaps TRBD1 (5 bases). The CDR3 length is 13 residues. In germline, CDR1 is SGHTA, CDR2 FQGTGA. V lost 0 bases to trimming and J lost 5 bases, with 7 bases between them. This chain's CDR3 is CASSLTQGTEAFF. In nucleotides, the CDR3 is TGTGCCAGCAGCTTAACTCAGGGAACTGAAGCTTTCTTT.

V and J are TRBV7-9 and TRBJ1-1; D uncertain. V gave up 5 bases and J gave up 3 bases, with 4 bases separating them. This CDR3 is built from 11 residues. Looked up from germline, CDR1 is SEHNR and CDR2 is FQNEAQ (reference sequence). CDR3 in DNA: TGTGCCAGCAGCCCCGACACTGAAGCTTTCTTT. It codes for CASSPDTEAFF.

This clone was counted only a few times. This chain connects TRBV6-5 to TRBJ2-7; 9 bases map to TRBD2. This CDR3 contains 15 residues. Trimming took 7 bases from V and 0 from J; bases not matched to a gene: 7. Germline assignment: CDR1 MNHEY and CDR2 SVGAGI. The CDR3 here is CASMSLAGPSYEQYF. As DNA, the CDR3 is TGTGCCAGCATGAGCCTAGCGGGGCCCTCCTACGAGCAGTACTTC.

The V gene is TRBV11-2, the J gene TRBJ1-2; 10 bases map to TRBD1. Looked up from germline, CDR1 is SGHAT and CDR2 is FQNNGV. The J segment lost 4 bases and the V segment lost 5 bases, leaving 4 bases of the junction unmatched. This CDR3 spans 14 amino acids. In DNA, the CDR3 is TGTGCCAGCAGCGTGACAGGGGGCCCCTATGGCTACACCTTC. Amino acids: CASSVTGGPYGYTF.

The V call is TRBV29-1, the J call TRBJ1-1; 7 nucleotides line up with TRBD1. Per germline, CDR1 SQVTM and CDR2 ANQGSEA. The junction had 2 bases not matched to a gene; V was cut back by 6 bases and J by 1 base. This CDR3 comprises 12 residues. The DNA of the CDR3 is TGCAGCGTAGGGGGCTCGAACACTGAAGCTTTCTTT. Protein sequence: CSVGGSNTEAFF.

The chain couples TRBV7-9 to TRBJ2-1; 8 bases fit TRBD1. V was clipped by 4 bases and J by 2 bases; unmatched bases: 4. Germline V gene data show CDR1 as SEHNR and CDR2 as FQNEAQ (reference sequence). This CDR3 is 15 amino acids long. The CDR3 sequence is CASSSDRGAYNEQFF. Written as DNA, the CDR3 is TGTGCCAGCAGCTCAGACAGGGGAGCCTACAATGAGCAGTTCTTC.

This chain joins TRBV28 and TRBJ1-5; D perhaps matches TRBD1 (6 bases). Trimming pared 7 bases from V and 2 bases from J, leaving 21 bases between. This CDR3 is built from 17 residues. Germline CDR1 and CDR2: MDHEN and SYDVKM. This CDR3 reads CASTTRGGFSRNQPQHF. In nucleotides, the CDR3 is TGTGCCAGCACTACGAGGGGGGGGTTTTCGCGCAATCAGCCCCAGCATTTT.

The gene calls are TRBV29-1 and TRBJ1-1, with unresolved D. The CDR3 extends over 14 amino acids. CDR1 and CDR2 (germline): SQVTM, ANQGSEA. V dropped 2 bases and J dropped 8 bases, with 18 bases sitting between them. The CDR3 region is CSVELAPSMSEAFF. In DNA, the CDR3 is TGCAGCGTTGAATTGGCCCCGTCAATGTCCGAAGCTTTCTTT.

The chain uses TRBV19 and TRBJ2-7; 10 nucleotides match TRBD2. CDR1 LNHDA and CDR2 SQIVND come from the germline V gene (reference sequence). V was clipped by 3 bases and J by 2 bases; unmatched bases: 7. The CDR3 sequence is 16 residues long. CDR3 bases: TGTGCCAGTAGTATCCAAGGACTAGCGGACCCCTACGAGCAGTACTTC. Encoded protein: CASSIQGLADPYEQYF.

This clone was detected only a few times. The J gene is TRBJ2-4, the V gene TRBV7-3; 8 nucleotides line up with TRBD1. CDR3 length: 13 residues. Germline assignment: CDR1 SGHTA and CDR2 FQGTGA. The V gene end was trimmed by 5 bases and the J gene end by 8 bases; junction bases not matched to a gene: 5. The CDR3 region is CASSAQTGDIQYF. DNA for the CDR3: TGTGCCAGCAGCGCCCAGACAGGGGACATTCAGTACTTC.

The count of this clone is one. This chain joins TRBV15 and TRBJ1-5; the D gene is possibly TRBD1 (6 bases). The CDR3 runs to 16 residues. Per germline, CDR1 LNHNV and CDR2 YYDKDF (reference sequence). The V and J ends lost 1 base and 2 bases respectively, with 12 bases between them. CDR3: CATSRAQGFGNQPQHF. The CDR3 DNA follows: TGTGCCACCAGCAGAGCACAGGGATTTGGCAATCAGCCCCAGCATTTT.

This chain links TRBV19 with TRBJ1-6; possibly TRBD1 for D (5 bases). From germline, CDR1 is LNHDA and CDR2 SQIVND (reference sequence). V dropped 3 bases and J dropped 9 bases, with 12 bases sitting between them. The CDR3 length is 14 residues. CDR3 in DNA: TGTGCCAGTAGTATCGCCGGGACTTCTTCACCCCTCCACTTT. This gives the protein CASSIAGTSSPLHF.

This chain joins TRBV7-2 and TRBJ2-5, with a possible D match to TRBD1 (7 bases). From germline, CDR1 is SGHTA and CDR2 FQGNSA. The CDR3 runs to 14 residues. V lost 5 bases and J 4 bases, leaving 14 bases between the germline ends. CDR3: CASSQGGYSETQYF. CDR3 nucleotides: TGTGCCAGCAGCCAGGGGGGATATTCAGAGACCCAGTACTTC. Supplemented by reference TRBV7-2 and TRBJ2-5, the full variable domain reads GAGVSQSPSNKVTEKGKDVELRCDPISGHTALYWYRQSLGQGLEFLIYFQGNSAPDKSGLPSDRFSAERTGGSVSTLTIQRTQQEDSAVYLCASSQGGYSETQYFGPGTRLLVL.

The V and J genes are TRBV4-1 and TRBJ2-1, with 10 bases lining up with TRBD2. This CDR3 has 17 residues. After removal of 3 bases from V and 3 bases from J, the junction contained 8 bases not matched to a gene. The germline V gene encodes CDR1 MGHRA and CDR2 YSYEKL. The CDR3 sequence is CASSQYSPSGSYNEQFF. The CDR3 DNA follows: TGCGCCAGCAGCCAGTATTCCCCTAGCGGGAGCTACAATGAGCAGTTCTTC.

This clone came up once. This chain uses TRBV10-3 with TRBJ1-1; the match to TRBD1 covers 10 bases. Germline V gives CDR1 ENHRY, CDR2 SYGVKD. The junction had 5 bases not matched to a gene; V was cut back by 4 bases and J by 6 bases. CDR3 length: 14 amino acids. The CDR3 reads CAISVGTGVPEAFF. DNA of the CDR3: TGTGCCATCAGTGTGGGGACAGGGGTCCCTGAAGCTTTCTTT.

The chain recombines TRBV7-8 with TRBJ2-7; maybe TRBD2 (6 bases). Germline CDR1 is SGHVS and CDR2 is FQNEAQ. Trimming stripped 5 bases from V and 0 bases from J, with 14 bases between. The CDR3 is made up of 15 amino acids. CDR3 in amino acids: CASSRRGSHSYEQYF. The CDR3, as DNA: TGTGCCAGCAGCCGGCGGGGATCCCACTCCTACGAGCAGTACTTC. Full variable domain (remainder filled in from reference TRBV7-8 and TRBJ2-7): GAGVSQSPRYKVAKRGQDVALRCDPISGHVSLFWYQQALGQGPEFLTYFQNEAQLDKSGLPSDRFFAERPEGSVSTLKIQRTQQEDSAVYLCASSRRGSHSYEQYFGPGTRLTVT.

The chain carries TRBV19 and TRBJ2-7; 9 bases match TRBD2. The CDR3 spans 14 residues. The germline CDR1 and CDR2 sequences are LNHDA and SQIVND (reference sequence). With 5 bases clipped from V and 1 base from J, the junction kept 3 bases outside the gene matches. As DNA, the CDR3 is TGTGCCAGTAGTCCTAGCGGGAAGTCCTACGAGCAGTACTTC. Protein product: CASSPSGKSYEQYF.

V and J are TRBV27 and TRBJ2-5; D is unresolved. Germline V gene lookup returns CDR1 MNHEY and CDR2 SMNVEV (reference sequence). V lost 3 bases and J lost 5, with 4 bases in between. This CDR3 spans 11 amino acids. The CDR3 is CASSFRETQYF. In DNA, the CDR3 is TGTGCCAGCAGTTTCAGGGAGACCCAGTACTTC.

In DNA form, the CDR3 reads TGTGCCAGCAGTCTGATAAAGGGGGACGAGCAGTACTTC. This sequence encodes CASSLIKGDEQYF. V usage is TRBV6-6 and J usage is TRBJ2-7; D is perhaps TRBD1 (6 bases). V was clipped by 5 bases and J by 5 bases, with 13 bases between them. CDR1 is MNHNY, CDR2 SVGAGI, per germline (reference sequence). This CDR3 contains 13 residues.

V is TRBV5-1 and J is TRBJ1-2; weak D call: TRBD1 (6 bases). Germline V CDR1 and CDR2: SGHRS, YFSETQ. Trimming shortened V by 4 bases and J by 2 bases, and 18 bases separated the two germline ends. This CDR3 region has 16 residues. CDR3 coding DNA: TGCGCCAGCAGCCCGTTAGGACAGTCAACAAACTATGGCTACACCTTC. Residues: CASSPLGQSTNYGYTF.

The chain carries TRBV7-3 and TRBJ2-5, with D uncertain. Trimming stripped 1 base from V and 1 base from J, with 13 bases between. From germline, CDR1 is SGHTA and CDR2 FQGTGA. CDR3 size: 16 residues. The CDR3 sequence is CASSLKPPPFQETQYF. In nucleotides, the CDR3 is TGTGCCAGCAGCTTAAAGCCGCCCCCGTTCCAAGAGACCCAGTACTTC.

The rearrangement links TRBV7-9 to TRBJ1-4, with a weak D call TRBD1 (5 bases). This CDR3 region has 13 residues. The germline V gene encodes CDR1 SEHNR and CDR2 FQNEAQ (reference sequence). V shed 5 bases and J shed 7 bases, with 11 bases lying between them. CDR3 region: CASSLQESEKLFF. The DNA for the CDR3 is TGTGCCAGCAGCCTACAGGAATCTGAAAAACTGTTTTTT. The full variable domain, rest sourced from reference TRBV7-9 and TRBJ1-4, is DTGVSQNPRHKITKRGQNVTFRCDPISEHNRLYWYRQTLGQGPEFLTYFQNEAQLEKSRLLSDRFSAERPKGSFSTLEIQRTEQGDSAMYLCASSLQESEKLFFGSGTQLSVL.

V is TRBV7-9 and J is TRBJ2-1, with 8 nucleotides matching TRBD2. The germline gives CDR1 SEHNR, CDR2 FQNEAQ (reference sequence). The CDR3 consists of 19 residues. The ends lost 7 bases at V and 4 bases at J; junction bases unmatched: 21. The DNA of the CDR3 is TGTGCCAGCACCCCTCAACTAGCGGAAACTCCCGCTAAGTACAATGAGCAGTTCTTC. Translation gives CASTPQLAETPAKYNEQFF.

This chain links TRBV29-1 with TRBJ1-2; perhaps TRBD1 as D (5 bases). In germline, CDR1 is SQVTM, CDR2 ANQGSEA. The CDR3 contains 12 residues. The V end was cut by 5 bases, the J end by 0 bases, with 7 bases between. This CDR3 reads CSVKGTNYGYTF. DNA for the CDR3: TGCAGCGTTAAGGGGACTAACTATGGCTACACCTTC.

The chain employs TRBV30 and TRBJ2-5; 7 bases map to TRBD2. The CDR3 contains 16 residues. The V gene end was trimmed by 0 bases and the J gene end by 7 bases; junction bases not matched to a gene: 14. Looked up from germline, CDR1 is GTSNPN and CDR2 is SVGIG (reference sequence). Written as DNA, the CDR3 is TGTGCCTGGAGTGTGGGCGGGGGACTGTATCGGGGGACCCAGTACTTC. Protein product: CAWSVGGGLYRGTQYF.

In its sample, this clone was seen once. The rearrangement links TRBV28 to TRBJ2-1; D might be TRBD2 (6 bases). This CDR3 has 15 amino acids. The V gene lost 2 bases and the J gene lost 4 bases, with 12 bases spanning the gap. Germline V lookup: CDR1 MDHEN, CDR2 SYDVKM. CDR3 region: CASSLEAEGYNEQFF. CDR3 sequence (DNA): TGTGCCAGCAGTTTAGAAGCGGAGGGGTACAATGAGCAGTTCTTC.

The V call is TRBV19, the J call TRBJ2-1, with D possibly being TRBD2 (6 bases). This CDR3 spans 15 amino acids. V dropped 4 bases and J dropped 0 bases, with 10 bases sitting between them. Germline values: CDR1 LNHDA, CDR2 SQIVND (reference sequence). In DNA, the CDR3 is TGTGCCAGTAGTAGAATGGGGGGCTCCTACAATGAGCAGTTCTTC. Amino acids: CASSRMGGSYNEQFF.

The chain joins TRBV30 to TRBJ2-1; no definite D call. Germline V gene data show CDR1 as GTSNPN and CDR2 as SVGIG (reference sequence). The CDR3 consists of 13 residues. Trimming cost V 6 bases and J 7 bases, with 16 bases left between them. DNA of the CDR3: TGTGCCTGTACTGACCCCCCGGGTAATGAGCAGTTCTTC. Encoded protein: CACTDPPGNEQFF.

The V gene is TRBV6-6, the J gene TRBJ1-1; D may be TRBD1 (5 bases). The CDR3 totals 15 residues. Trimming removed 3 bases from V and 5 bases from J, with 16 bases in between. Germline-derived CDR1 and CDR2 are MNHNY and SVGAGI (reference sequence). Written as DNA, the CDR3 is TGTGCCAGCAGTTATTACGAGGGACTGGGGACTGAAGCTTTCTTT. It specifies CASSYYEGLGTEAFF.

J is TRBJ2-7 and V is TRBV5-1, with TRBD1 as a possible D gene (6 bases). V was pared by 5 bases and J by 0 bases, with 12 bases between. CDR3 length: 14 amino acids. Germline V lookup: CDR1 SGHRS, CDR2 YFSETQ. CDR3 sequence reads: CASRTGPSSYEQYF. For the CDR3, the DNA is TGCGCCAGCAGGACAGGTCCCAGCTCCTACGAGCAGTACTTC.